The next 24 T cell receptor beta chains were all read from a single sample in a study of blood T cell repertoires in COVID-19. Only in-frame clones appear in the TCRdb table, and some are missing; sequencing was by immunoSEQ multiplex PCR. The sample lists approximately 250,000 clones; 85% were seen once. Specimen: peripheral blood. Receptor source: a middle-aged man with COVID-19, enrolled during active disease.

The rearrangement links TRBV4-2 to TRBJ2-1; TRBD2 aligns across 9 bases. Trimming removed 0 bases from V and 7 bases from J; junction bases left unmatched: 7. This CDR3 has 16 residues. Germline V gene sequence: CDR1 LGHNA, CDR2 YNFKEQ. Here the CDR3 DNA reads TGTGCCAGCAGCCAAGATTTGCGGGGGGGCCCTAATGAGCAGTTCTTC. Its translation is CASSQDLRGGPNEQFF.

This chain's CDR3 is CASSRRGDTEAFF. CDR3 coding DNA: TGTGCCAGCAGTAGGAGGGGCGACACTGAAGCTTTCTTT. The rearrangement uses TRBV27 and TRBJ1-1; D might be TRBD1 (5 bases). The V gene lost 5 bases and the J gene lost 3 bases, with 10 bases spanning the gap. The CDR3 totals 13 residues. Per the germline V gene, CDR1 is MNHEY and CDR2 is SMNVEV (reference sequence).

The CDR3 protein is CASSARGRGRVNSPLHF. The CDR3 bases are TGTGCCAGCAGTGCCCGGGGAAGGGGGCGAGTTAATTCACCCCTCCACTTT. The chain couples TRBV6-1 to TRBJ1-6, with 7 bases lining up with TRBD1. This CDR3 contains 17 residues. The V segment lost 4 bases and the J segment 6 bases; nucleotides outside the gene matches: 12. Germline V lookup: CDR1 MNHNS, CDR2 SASEGT.

The chain employs TRBV10-3 and TRBJ1-5; TRBD1 aligns across 8 bases. Germline V gives CDR1 ENHRY, CDR2 SYGVKD. Trimming cost V 5 bases and J 4 bases; bases outside gene matches: 7. The CDR3 loop spans 15 amino acids. CDR3 nucleotides: TGTGCCATCAGTCCACAGGGGGATTTTAATCAGCCCCAGCATTTT. Translating gives CAISPQGDFNQPQHF.

The V gene is TRBV7-3, the J gene TRBJ2-3, with 9 bases lining up with TRBD2. V lost 2 bases and J lost 2; bases outside the gene matches: 2. Germline V gene sequence: CDR1 SGHTA, CDR2 FQGTGA. CDR3 length equals 15 residues. CDR3 nucleotide sequence: TGTGCCAGCAGCTTACTAGCGGGGTACACAGATACGCAGTATTTT. This translates into CASSLLAGYTDTQYF.

The V call is TRBV15, the J call TRBJ2-2, with 10 bases lining up with TRBD1. This CDR3 contains 16 residues. V was clipped by 4 bases and J by 5 bases; unmatched bases: 7. CDR1 is LNHNV, CDR2 YYDKDF, per germline (reference sequence). The CDR3 nucleotides are TGTGCCACCAGCACAGGGCCGGGACAGGGGACCGGGGAGCTGTTTTTT. Its protein is CATSTGPGQGTGELFF.

The gene calls are TRBV30 and TRBJ2-2; the D gene is possibly TRBD1 (5 bases). The germline CDR1 and CDR2 sequences are GTSNPN and SVGIG (reference sequence). The length of the CDR3 is 15 residues. The V and J ends lost 5 bases and 0 bases respectively, with 13 bases between them. Here the CDR3 reads CAWGAGLANTGELFF. The CDR3 nucleotides are TGTGCCTGGGGAGCAGGGCTGGCGAACACCGGGGAGCTGTTTTTT.

In the case of this clone: The same CDR3 also results from other DNA sequences found in this sample. The chain uses TRBV12-3 or TRBV12-4 and TRBJ1-5; D unclear. This CDR3 contains 13 residues. Trimming removed 1 base from V and 6 bases from J, with 7 bases in between. The CDR3 sequence is CASSLGGGQPQHF. The CDR3 DNA follows: TGTGCCAGCAGTTTAGGCGGAGGTCAGCCCCAGCATTTT.

This rearrangement joins TRBV6-5 to TRBJ2-7, with 9 bases that match TRBD1. CDR1 is MNHEY, CDR2 SVGAGI, per germline. J was trimmed by 6 bases and V by 6 bases; bases with no gene match: 9. The length of the CDR3 is 14 residues. CDR3 bases: TGTGCCAGCAGGACGGGACAGGGTCGACTCGAGCAGTACTTC. Translating gives CASRTGQGRLEQYF.

This clone was seen once. The chain joins TRBV5-5 to TRBJ1-2, with 7 bases that match TRBD1. Germline-derived CDR1 and CDR2 are SGHKS and YYEKEE (reference sequence). There are 14 residues in the CDR3. With 4 bases clipped from V and 4 bases from J, the junction kept 7 bases outside the gene matches. CDR3 residues: CASSTHRGGYGYTF. The CDR3 nucleotides read TGTGCCAGCAGCACCCACAGGGGTGGCTATGGCTACACCTTC.

This chain links TRBV14 with TRBJ1-1, with TRBD1 as a possible D gene (6 bases). The CDR3 sequence is 15 residues long. Germline-derived CDR1 and CDR2 are SGHDN and FVKESK. Trimming stripped 3 bases from V and 2 bases from J, with 13 bases between. The CDR3 here is CASSHDRSLNTEAFF. DNA of the CDR3: TGTGCCAGCAGCCACGACAGGTCCCTTAACACTGAAGCTTTCTTT.

V and J are TRBV18 and TRBJ1-3; D is perhaps TRBD1 (6 bases). Germline-derived CDR1 and CDR2 are KGHSH and LQKENI. The CDR3 has 14 amino acids. The V gene lost 5 bases and the J gene lost 1 base, with 9 bases spanning the gap. Written as DNA, the CDR3 is TGTGCCAGCTCATCGACAGGTTCTGGAAACACCATATATTTT. This sequence encodes CASSSTGSGNTIYF.

The CDR3 region is CATSAGGTSSYNEQFF. CDR3 DNA: TGTGCCACCAGCGCGGGCGGGACCAGCTCCTACAATGAGCAGTTCTTC. The J gene is TRBJ2-1, the V gene TRBV24-1; D is possibly TRBD2 (6 bases). Looked up from germline, CDR1 is KGHDR and CDR2 is SFDVKD. This CDR3 has 16 amino acids. With 7 bases removed from V and 0 bases from J, the gap between germline ends came to 15 bases.

The chain combines TRBV4-2 with TRBJ2-5; D is possibly TRBD2 (7 bases). Germline CDR1 is LGHNA and CDR2 is YNFKEQ. This CDR3 has 15 amino acids. Trimming removed 1 base from V and 4 bases from J, with 13 bases in between. CDR3 bases: TGTGCCAGCAGCCAAGGAGGGGGGGCCGGAGAGACCCAGTACTTC. Its protein product is CASSQGGGAGETQYF.

CDR3 residues: CATRVSGSSYNEQFF. CDR3 nucleotides: TGTGCCACCAGGGTAAGCGGGAGCTCCTACAATGAGCAGTTCTTC. The rearrangement joins TRBV19 to TRBJ2-1; 8 bases map to TRBD2. The V gene end was trimmed by 10 bases and the J gene end by 0 bases; junction bases not matched to a gene: 8. Germline CDR1 LNHDA, CDR2 SQIVND (reference sequence). This CDR3 region has 15 residues.

This rearrangement joins TRBV6-5 to TRBJ2-7; TRBD1 agrees at 8 bases. V trimming: 2 bases; J trimming: 2 bases; junction bases outside the gene matches: 5. The CDR3 spans 15 residues. Per the germline V gene, CDR1 is MNHEY and CDR2 is SVGAGI. In DNA, the CDR3 is TGTGCCAGCAGTTACAGGACAGGGAAGCCCTACGAGCAGTACTTC. It is translated as CASSYRTGKPYEQYF.

The V and J genes are TRBV4-2 and TRBJ2-5, with 11 nucleotides matching TRBD2. Germline V gene sequence: CDR1 LGHNA, CDR2 YNFKEQ. The CDR3 runs 18 residues. The V and J ends lost 0 bases and 0 bases, in that order; junction bases with no gene match: 6. The CDR3 DNA follows: TGTGCCAGCAGCCAAGAGCCTAGCGGGGGGCCCTACCAAGAGACCCAGTACTTC. This gives the protein CASSQEPSGGPYQETQYF.

The table lists this clone with a few counts. The chain is built from TRBV19 and TRBJ1-1; 7 bases line up with TRBD1. Germline V gene lookup returns CDR1 LNHDA and CDR2 SQIVND (reference sequence). Trimming cost V 5 bases and J 1 base; bases outside gene matches: 1. This CDR3 is built from 13 residues. CDR3 loop: CASSRTGNTEAFF. For the CDR3, the DNA is TGTGCCAGTAGTCGGACAGGGAACACTGAAGCTTTCTTT.

The chain recombines TRBV5-1 with TRBJ1-1; a possible D gene is TRBD1 (6 bases). Germline V gene sequence: CDR1 SGHRS, CDR2 YFSETQ. CDR3 size: 15 residues. Trimming took off 0 bases at V and 6 bases at J, with 15 bases between the two ends. The CDR3 loop is CASSLGDIQIPEAFF. DNA of the CDR3: TGCGCCAGCAGCTTGGGGGACATACAGATCCCTGAAGCTTTCTTT.

The chain joins TRBV25-1 to TRBJ1-1; 12 bases are a match to TRBD1. V trimming: 1 base; J trimming: 4 bases; junction bases outside the gene matches: 7. Germline lookup yields CDR1 MGHDK and CDR2 SYGVNS. This CDR3 spans 17 amino acids. CDR3 sequence (DNA): TGTGCCAGCAGTGAATGGGGGACAGGGGGCTACCCCACTGAAGCTTTCTTT. Encoded protein: CASSEWGTGGYPTEAFF.

This sequence joins TRBV12-3 or TRBV12-4 and TRBJ2-5, with unresolved D. The length of the CDR3 is 11 residues. Trimming took off 4 bases at V and 13 bases at J, with 13 bases between the two ends. The CDR3 is CASSYDKAMYF. The DNA for the CDR3 is TGTGCCAGCAGTTATGACAAGGCCATGTACTTC.

V is TRBV11-2 and J is TRBJ2-3, with D perhaps matching TRBD1 (6 bases). With 1 base removed from V and 3 bases from J, the gap between germline ends came to 11 bases. The CDR3 is made up of 15 amino acids. The germline V gene has CDR1 SGHAT and CDR2 FQNNGV. This CDR3 is CASSLARGRTDTQYF. In DNA, the CDR3 is TGTGCCAGCAGCTTAGCCAGGGGACGGACAGATACGCAGTATTTT.

The V call is TRBV10-2, the J call TRBJ2-2; 10 bases align to TRBD2. The CDR3 length is 16 residues. The V segment lost 6 bases and the J segment 1 base; nucleotides outside the gene matches: 5. CDR1 and CDR2 (germline): WSHSY, SAAADI. CDR3 sequence (DNA): TGCGCCAGCAGGGGTGGACTAGCGGTGAACACCGGGGAGCTGTTTTTT. It specifies CASRGGLAVNTGELFF.

This clone was seen a handful of times. The chain uses TRBV19 and TRBJ2-5; 9 bases line up with TRBD1. Germline V gene sequence: CDR1 LNHDA, CDR2 SQIVND (reference sequence). With V trimmed by 10 bases and J by 5 bases, 14 bases remained unmatched. The CDR3 has 15 amino acids. CDR3 residues: CATGQGLSRSETQYF. The CDR3 DNA is TGTGCCACCGGACAGGGGCTATCCCGGAGTGAGACCCAGTACTTC. The whole variable domain, filled in from reference TRBV19 and TRBJ2-5, reads DGGITQSPKYLFRKEGQNVTLSCEQNLNHDAMYWYRQDPGQGLRLIYYSQIVNDFQKGDIAEGYSVSREKKESFPLTVTSAQKNPTAFYLCATGQGLSRSETQYFGPGTRLLVL.